These T cell receptor beta chains were read from a single sample in a study of T cell changes during pregnancy in multiple sclerosis. Measured with immunoSEQ multiplex PCR; TCRdb has only the in-frame clones, and not every one. This table holds about 100,000 clones, around 94% found once. This sample comprised peripheral blood, obtained in the second trimester of pregnancy. The receptor set was obtained from a female donor with multiple sclerosis, enrolled in a pregnancy study. Each CDR3 is given without its conserved first and last residue. Each record gives: CDR3 length, clone size, J gene, V gene, CDR3 protein. Clone size appears in some rows only: once, few, many, or a class for an expanded clone.

cdr3_length: 11
clone_size: few
j_call: TRBJ1-1
v_call: TRBV30
cdr3_aa: AWSRGTGDEAF

cdr3_length: 14
clone_size: -
j_call: TRBJ1-5
v_call: TRBV28
cdr3_aa: ASSSLPSESNQPQH

cdr3_length: 14
clone_size: -
j_call: TRBJ1-1
v_call: TRBV28
cdr3_aa: ASSLTGGSRNTEAF

cdr3_length: 14
clone_size: -
j_call: TRBJ2-5
v_call: TRBV5-4
cdr3_aa: ASSLGPSGGQETQY

cdr3_length: 13
clone_size: once
j_call: TRBJ2-2
v_call: TRBV9
cdr3_aa: ASSVGAGGTGELF

cdr3_length: 12
clone_size: once
j_call: TRBJ1-2
v_call: TRBV6-6
cdr3_aa: ASSYSQREYGYT

cdr3_length: 13
clone_size: -
j_call: TRBJ1-6
v_call: TRBV6-6
cdr3_aa: ASRAQGALNSPLH

cdr3_length: 13
clone_size: few
j_call: TRBJ2-2
v_call: TRBV5-4
cdr3_aa: ASSLGASGTGELF

cdr3_length: 13
clone_size: -
j_call: TRBJ1-1
v_call: TRBV6-1
cdr3_aa: ASSEGRGRYTEAF

cdr3_length: 13
clone_size: -
j_call: TRBJ1-4
v_call: TRBV15
cdr3_aa: ATRIDWTGGEKLF

cdr3_length: 13
clone_size: -
j_call: TRBJ2-4
v_call: TRBV27
cdr3_aa: ASSYTGGKVDIQY

cdr3_length: 13
clone_size: -
j_call: TRBJ2-1
v_call: TRBV5-6
cdr3_aa: ASSITSGAYNEQF

cdr3_length: 13
clone_size: -
j_call: TRBJ2-7
v_call: TRBV9
cdr3_aa: ASSPSSGSSYEQY

cdr3_length: 15
clone_size: once
j_call: TRBJ2-3
v_call: TRBV4-1
cdr3_aa: ASSQSSGGGTTDAQY

cdr3_length: 10
clone_size: -
j_call: TRBJ1-1
v_call: TRBV18
cdr3_aa: ASSSMNTEAF

cdr3_length: 9
clone_size: -
j_call: TRBJ1-2
v_call: TRBV20-1
cdr3_aa: SARGLHGYT

cdr3_length: 14
clone_size: -
j_call: TRBJ2-5
v_call: TRBV27
cdr3_aa: ASRSTAYPSQETQY